Below, one T cell receptor beta chain is given with its context. Its antigen is still unknown. No base-level quality is on record; no much larger clone is a single base apart. CD8 naive samples were obtained by positive selection for CCR7 among CD45RO-negative cells, yielding a CD45RA+CCR7+ population from which TemRA cells were excluded. Healthy HIV-negative adults with no recently reported acute infections or vaccinations were included as donors. All donors were Caucasian adults living in Nashville, Tennessee, USA. Blood was obtained by leukapheresis, after which PBMCs were separated by Ficoll-Histopaque density gradient centrifugation and cryopreserved in liquid nitrogen vapor phase. Purity and quantity of every magnetically sorted T cell population were checked by analytical flow cytometry. Genomic DNA was isolated from each sorted fraction and quantified by UV absorbance on a Nanodrop 2000c.

The data were obtained in a study of shared clonotypes between healthy human individuals (dated by TCRdb to the early 2020s). For the wider study: Three men and two women, aged 18 to 49 years, made up the cohort. Per donor, leukapheresis produced somewhere between about 0.94 and 8.9 billion PBMCs. Per donor, three plates each were used for CD4 naive and CD4 memory, two for CD8 naive, and one for CD8 memory. To estimate repertoire size and how much clonotype sharing occurs between individuals, the study deeply sequenced the blood TCR repertoires of 4 to 6 healthy adults. To increase sequencing depth and limit assay-specific biases, TCR repertoire library preparation and sequencing were carried out by different laboratories using diverse techniques.

General conclusions and limits of the study: Naive subsets generally had larger estimated clonotype richness than memory subsets did. Sampling was limited to blood, and TCR repertoires in tissue likely differ from TCR repertoires in blood. Compared with non-shared clonotypes, the clonotypes found in all four sorted-subset donors had higher generation probabilities. Across a few donors, around 5% of naive CD4, roughly 3.5% of naive CD8, about 2% of memory CD4, and 0.4% to 0.45% of memory CD8 clonotypes were shared. Rarefaction of sorted-subset datasets indicated incomplete sequencing despite the large sequencing depth. The genetic and exposure-history diversity represented was limited by the small number of donors. Pairwise subsampling indicated that sequencing depth was expected to affect the degree of clonotype sharing among donors.

TCR CDR3 regions were amplified from genomic DNA by multiplex PCR using the deep immunoSEQ assay. For each cell subset, the extracted genomic DNA was distributed evenly across all wells of several immunoSEQ 96-well plates, and each plate served as one replicate. Each replicate PCR for sorted subsets received 200 ng genomic DNA, equal to 30,000 or so T cell genomes. The purified libraries were quantified using a Qubit 3.0 fluorometer, sized with a Bioanalyzer 2100, and then quantified again using the KAPA Library Quantification kit. Every immunoSEQ 96-well plate was sequenced on a dedicated single-read 150-cycle Illumina NextSeq 550 flow cell. In the source study's methods: Because only junctional sequences without quality scores were contained in the immunoSEQ output, filtering matching that applied to full-length reads could not be performed. To assign V/J genes and CDR3, sequences were annotated against IMGT germline references using PyIR, a Python wrapper for IgBLAST v1.9. Reads were filtered out if the reads had weak V/J assignments (E-value above 1e-6), no CDR3, stop codons, out-of-frame junctions, or ambiguous translated residues. A V3J clonotype was defined by an identical inferred V gene, J gene, and CDR3 amino acid sequence. The percentage overlap between two repertoires was calculated by dividing the number of shared unique clonotypes by the size of the smaller repertoire. RTK rarefaction, the Chao1 estimator, and Recon v2.1 estimates of unobserved clonotypes were used to assess repertoire richness. Generation probabilities were computed with OLGA for all TCRbeta clonotypes obtained by the gDNA method from a few donors. Entries here come from immuneACCESS through TCRdb and include only in-frame sequences with V and J called. Some clones fail to appear in such tables; in the studies checked, an unresolved V gene covers under half of the shortfall, and the cause of the remainder is unknown. The V and J calls and clone size are taken from that table; D and trimming were inferred from the DNA. The sample contains fewer than 700,000 clones, 85% to 95% of them found a single time. In total, the top ten clones hold about 0.11% of the sample.

Sequencing was done on a sample of naive CD8+ T cells sorted from blood. The sample's cell subset or site label, decoded: CD45RA+CCR7+. This TCR derives from a woman in her thirties in good health.

The DNA reads TGTGCCAGTAGTCGGGGCTACGAGCAGTACTTC. It encodes CASSRGYEQYF. The rearrangement joined TRBV19 to TRBJ2-7, with a weak D call of TRBD2 (5 bases match). The CDR3 runs 11 residues from the cysteine to the phenylalanine. CDR3 DNA only is kept here, 33 bases in frame from base 1. Trimming removed 5 bases from V and 3 bases from J, leaving 5 bases between the germline ends. The germline V gene (reference sequence) supplies CDR1 LNHDA and CDR2 SQIVND.